This TCR beta chain derives from a study of neurological immune-mediated disorders. Study-wide points: The absence of any CDR3 amino acid sequence shared by expanded clones across subjects suggests that repertoires were private in all groups. Phylogenetic grouping assigned the repertoires of 18 of 34 multiple sclerosis patients to a single related-CDR3 cluster, which may represent a signature.

The table lists this clonotype with a few counts. Its antigen is still unknown. With 10-nucleotide random UMIs included, cDNA was synthesized by 5'RACE. Using its own MiXCR run on the 5' RACE reads, TCRdb lists one record per CDR3 protein. The sample lists approximately 130,000 distinct CDR3 sequences; about 3.2% were seen once. PBMCs stored at -80 C, numbering 2 million, were the origin of the unsorted libraries. CDR3 length: 15 residues. Germline V lookup: CDR1 SGHAT, CDR2 FQNNGV. The ends lost 2 bases at V and 0 bases at J; junction bases unmatched: 1. This chain links TRBV11-2 with TRBJ1-5, with 7 bases identical to TRBD1. Sequencing was done on a sample of PBMCs. The clonotype comes from a woman in her 30s with multiple sclerosis. CDR3 residues: CASSLRTGSNQPQHF. CDR3 sequence (DNA): TGTGCCAGCAGCTTAAGGACAGGTAGCAATCAGCCCCAGCATTTT.